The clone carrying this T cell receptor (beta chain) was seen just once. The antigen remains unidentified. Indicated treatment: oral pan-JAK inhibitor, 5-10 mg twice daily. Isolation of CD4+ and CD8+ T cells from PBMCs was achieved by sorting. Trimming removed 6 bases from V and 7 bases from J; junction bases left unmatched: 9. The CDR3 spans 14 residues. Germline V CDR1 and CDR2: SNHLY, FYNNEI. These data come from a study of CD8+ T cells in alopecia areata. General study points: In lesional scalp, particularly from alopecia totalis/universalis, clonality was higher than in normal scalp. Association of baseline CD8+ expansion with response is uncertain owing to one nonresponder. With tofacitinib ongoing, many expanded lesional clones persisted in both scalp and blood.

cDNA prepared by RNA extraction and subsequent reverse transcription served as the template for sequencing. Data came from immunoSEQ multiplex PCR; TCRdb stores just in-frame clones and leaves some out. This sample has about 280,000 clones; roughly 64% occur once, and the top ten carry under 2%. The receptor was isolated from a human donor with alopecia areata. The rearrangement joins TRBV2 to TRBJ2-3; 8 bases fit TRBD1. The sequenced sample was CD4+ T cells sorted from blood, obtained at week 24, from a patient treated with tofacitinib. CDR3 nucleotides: TGTGCCAGCAGCGGGACAGGAGGTGACTATACGCAGTATTTT. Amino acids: CASSGTGGDYTQYF.